Shown below are 20 T cell receptor beta chains from a single sample sequenced in a study of T-cell memory formation after mild COVID-19. TCRdb reprocessed the 5' RACE reads with MiXCR, giving one entry per CDR3 protein. The sample records about 410,000 distinct CDR3 sequences, roughly a quarter being singletons. Sequences were obtained from PBMCs or a T cell subset sorted from them (not recorded which). Source of these receptors: an adult woman who had mild COVID-19 (a few samples of this study predate the infection). Cell type and time point are not known.

This clonotype was recorded a few times. This chain connects TRBV29-1 to TRBJ2-1; 8 bases are a match to TRBD1. Per the germline V gene, CDR1 is SQVTM and CDR2 is ANQGSEA. This CDR3 spans 13 amino acids. J gave up 3 bases and V 6 bases, and 4 bases lay outside the gene matches. CDR3 loop: CSVSGTGYNEQFF. CDR3 DNA sequence: TGCAGCGTCTCGGGGACAGGCTACAATGAGCAGTTCTTC.

This clonotype was recorded a few times. The chain uses TRBV5-1 and TRBJ2-1; the D call may be TRBD1 or TRBD2 (5 bases each). Trimming left V 5 bases short and J 6 bases short, with 18 bases between. This CDR3 has 15 residues. Germline lookup yields CDR1 SGHRS and CDR2 YFSETQ. The CDR3 region has the DNA TGCGCCAGCAGTTTTGCCGGGACGGAGAGCAATGAGCAGTTCTTC. As protein: CASSFAGTESNEQFF.

This clonotype was seen many times. The V and J genes are TRBV11-2 and TRBJ2-5; 10 positions match TRBD2. V was pared by 0 bases and J by 5 bases, with 9 bases of the junction left unmatched. Germline V gene sequence: CDR1 SGHAT, CDR2 FQNNGV. This CDR3 is built from 17 residues. The CDR3 loop is CASSLEGWSGGAETQYF. The DNA for the CDR3 is TGTGCCAGCAGCTTAGAAGGATGGAGCGGGGGGGCGGAGACCCAGTACTTC.

The chain's CDR3 is CATSRLFGLDWATDTQYF. The CDR3 nucleotides are TGTGCCACCAGCAGACTTTTCGGACTCGACTGGGCCACAGATACGCAGTATTTT. The V gene is TRBV15, the J gene TRBJ2-3, with a weak D call TRBD2 (5 bases). Trimming shortened V by 2 bases and J by 2 bases, and 20 bases separated the two germline ends. The V gene's germline CDR1 is LNHNV and CDR2 YYDKDF (reference sequence). This CDR3 contains 18 residues.

The DNA of the CDR3 is TGTGCCAGCAGCTTAGGTCGGACAGGAGTCTCTGGAAACACCATATATTTT. Encoded protein: CASSLGRTGVSGNTIYF. This chain links TRBV11-3 with TRBJ1-3; 7 nucleotides line up with TRBD1. The CDR3 runs to 17 residues. Trimming took 1 base from V and 0 from J; bases not matched to a gene: 6. CDR1 and CDR2 (germline): SGHNT, YENEEA.

This clonotype occurred a few times. The rearrangement links TRBV10-3 to TRBJ2-7; 9 bases align to TRBD1. The CDR3 is made up of 13 amino acids. V trimming: 3 bases; J trimming: 5 bases; junction bases outside the gene matches: 2. The germline V gene encodes CDR1 ENHRY and CDR2 SYGVKD. DNA of the CDR3: TGTGCCATCAGTGACCGGGACAGGGACGAGCAGTACTTC. This sequence encodes CAISDRDRDEQYF.

This clonotype was counted a few times. The V gene is TRBV6-2 or TRBV6-3, the J gene TRBJ2-7, with 8 bases lining up with TRBD1. The length of the CDR3 is 14 residues. Trimming took 6 bases from V and 5 from J; bases not matched to a gene: 9. Germline CDR1 is MNHEY and CDR2 is SVGEGT. Written as DNA, the CDR3 is TGTGCCAGCAGACCAGACAGGACAGGGAACGAGCAGTACTTC. It translates to CASRPDRTGNEQYF.

The J gene is TRBJ2-2, the V gene TRBV7-3, with 10 bases aligning to TRBD2. This CDR3 comprises 17 residues. Germline V CDR1 and CDR2: SGHTA, FQGTGA. With 0 bases clipped from V and 4 bases from J, the junction kept 5 bases outside the gene matches. The CDR3 loop reads CASSLTLAGDSTGELFF. In DNA, the CDR3 is TGTGCCAGCAGCTTAACCCTAGCGGGAGATAGCACCGGGGAGCTGTTTTTT.

V is TRBV15 and J is TRBJ2-7; 12 bases align to TRBD2. This CDR3 is 16 amino acids long. The germline gives CDR1 LNHNV, CDR2 YYDKDF (reference sequence). The J segment lost 0 bases and the V segment lost 6 bases, leaving 6 bases of the junction unmatched. Written as DNA, the CDR3 is TGTGCCACCAGTAACCTAGCGGGAGGGCCCTCCTACGAGCAGTACTTC. This encodes CATSNLAGGPSYEQYF.

This clonotype has just a few counts. The rearrangement links TRBV7-9 to TRBJ2-7; 10 bases agree with TRBD2. Germline CDR1 SEHNR, CDR2 FQNEAQ (reference sequence). J lost 6 bases, V lost 4 bases, and 9 bases had no gene match. The CDR3 runs to 15 residues. CDR3 in DNA: TGTGCCAGCAGCTCGATGCCTAGCGGGAGAGGCGAGCAGTACTTC. Amino acid sequence: CASSSMPSGRGEQYF.

The sample holds a few counts of this clonotype. The chain links TRBV6-5 to TRBJ2-1, with 10 bases aligning to TRBD2. The junction had 6 bases not matched to a gene; V was cut back by 3 bases and J by 4 bases. Germline V CDR1 and CDR2: MNHEY, SVGAGI. CDR3 length: 16 amino acids. The CDR3 loop reads CASSYSTSGLYNEQFF. DNA of the CDR3: TGTGCCAGCAGTTATTCGACTAGCGGGCTTTACAATGAGCAGTTCTTC.

This clonotype was seen only a few times. This chain connects TRBV5-1 to TRBJ1-6; weak D call: TRBD1 (6 bases). CDR1 and CDR2 (germline): SGHRS, YFSETQ. The CDR3 has 16 residues. Deletions cut 0 bases from V and 6 bases from J, with 13 bases between. This chain's CDR3 is CASSLAAGAGNSPLHF. DNA for the CDR3: TGCGCCAGCAGCTTGGCGGCAGGGGCAGGTAATTCACCCCTCCACTTT.

A few counts support this clonotype. The chain's CDR3 is CASSQGTGGPSETQYF. The CDR3 nucleotides read TGCGCCAGCAGCCAGGGCACTGGCGGCCCTTCGGAGACCCAGTACTTC. V is TRBV4-3 and J is TRBJ2-5, with D unresolved. V was clipped by 3 bases and J by 5 bases, with 19 bases between them. The CDR3 is 16 amino acids. Germline CDR1 is LGHNA and CDR2 is YSLEER.

The chain has TRBV4-1 and TRBJ1-3; D gene uncertain. V was clipped by 4 bases and J by 0 bases, with 10 bases between them. Germline V gene data show CDR1 as MGHRA and CDR2 as YSYEKL. The CDR3 consists of 15 residues. The CDR3 nucleotides read TGCGCCAGCAGCCCTCGGGCAGACTCTGGAAACACCATATATTTT. Translating gives CASSPRADSGNTIYF.

The chain links TRBV7-2 to TRBJ1-2, with D perhaps matching TRBD1 (6 bases). Trimming stripped 2 bases from V and 4 bases from J, with 20 bases between. Germline V gene lookup returns CDR1 SGHTA and CDR2 FQGNSA. CDR3 length: 17 residues. The CDR3 DNA reads TGTGCCAGCAGCTTATATCAGGGGCCAAGAACATTCTATGGCTACACCTTC. This encodes CASSLYQGPRTFYGYTF.

This chain uses TRBV7-3 with TRBJ2-5; D perhaps matches TRBD2 (5 bases). This CDR3 comprises 15 residues. V shed 1 base and J shed 5 bases, with 14 bases lying between them. Germline V CDR1 and CDR2: SGHTA, FQGTGA. The CDR3 reads CASSLMASPKETQYF. In DNA form, the CDR3 reads TGTGCCAGCAGCTTAATGGCTAGCCCTAAGGAGACCCAGTACTTC.

The CDR3 is CASSLVPSSLGDQETQYF. The CDR3 nucleotides read TGCGCCAGCAGCTTGGTGCCTAGTTCTCTGGGAGACCAAGAGACCCAGTACTTC. The rearrangement joins TRBV5-1 to TRBJ2-5; D is perhaps TRBD2 (5 bases). Trimming shortened V by 0 bases and J by 0 bases, and 18 bases separated the two germline ends. Germline CDR1 and CDR2: SGHRS and YFSETQ. The CDR3 is 18 amino acids. The complete variable domain, with remaining parts taken from reference TRBV5-1 and TRBJ2-5, reads KAGVTQTPRYLIKTRGQQVTLSCSPISGHRSVSWYQQTPGQGLQFLFEYFSETQRNKGNFPGRFSGRQFSNSRSEMNVSTLELGDSALYLCASSLVPSSLGDQETQYFGPGTRLLVL.

The count of this clonotype is one. This rearrangement joins TRBV20-1 to TRBJ2-1, with D perhaps TRBD2 (6 bases). The CDR3 loop spans 15 amino acids. V was shortened by 0 bases and J by 4 bases, with 13 bases between the two germline ends. Germline V gene sequence: CDR1 DFQATT, CDR2 SNEGSKA (reference sequence). The chain's CDR3 is CSARDGTRGYNEQFF. CDR3 DNA: TGCAGTGCTAGAGACGGGACGCGGGGATACAATGAGCAGTTCTTC.

The J gene is TRBJ2-7, the V gene TRBV29-1; TRBD1 is a possible D gene (5 bases). V was pared by 6 bases and J by 1 base, with 19 bases between. Germline V CDR1 and CDR2: SQVTM, ANQGSEA. The CDR3 spans 15 residues. In DNA form, the CDR3 reads TGCAGCGTCCAACTCCGCAGGGATAGGTCCTACGAGCAGTACTTC. Protein product: CSVQLRRDRSYEQYF.

This sequence joins TRBV18 and TRBJ1-1; D ambiguous. The CDR3 consists of 15 residues. Germline CDR1 KGHSH, CDR2 LQKENI. V dropped 0 bases and J dropped 4 bases, with 12 bases sitting between them. The CDR3 coding sequence is TGTGCCAGCTCACCACCCGGGCGAAAGGGCACTGAAGCTTTCTTT. Residues: CASSPPGRKGTEAFF.